These 25 T cell receptor beta chains originate from one sample sequenced in a study of neurological immune-mediated disorders. Each CDR3 protein gets one entry after TCRdb re-called the 5' RACE reads with MiXCR. The sample contains 55,000 or so distinct CDR3 sequences, approximately 4.4% of which appear only once. Source material: PBMCs. The receptor set was obtained from a man between 45 and 60 years old with multiple sclerosis.

This chain uses TRBV11-3 with TRBJ2-2; D gene uncertain. Germline V CDR1 and CDR2: SGHNT, YENEEA. V was shortened by 8 bases and J by 0 bases, with 13 bases between the two germline ends. CDR3 size: 15 residues. CDR3 coding DNA: TGTGCCAGCTCGCCTGGGGTTTCGAACACCGGGGAGCTGTTTTTT. The encoded protein is CASSPGVSNTGELFF.

This clonotype has at least ten counts. The chain uses TRBV20-1 and TRBJ2-5, with TRBD1 matching over 9 bases. V dropped 4 bases and J dropped 4; count of bases not matched to a gene: 16. The CDR3 has 17 residues. Germline V gene sequence: CDR1 DFQATT, CDR2 SNEGSKA (reference sequence). The CDR3 nucleotides are TGCAGTGCTAACCCGGGACAGGGTAGAGCCGTCACAGAGACCCAGTACTTC. Its translation is CSANPGQGRAVTETQYF.

V is TRBV29-1 and J is TRBJ2-7, with a possible D match to TRBD1 (6 bases). The CDR3 has 11 amino acids. Germline CDR1 and CDR2: SQVTM and ANQGSEA. This chain's CDR3 is CSVTLQGEQYF. CDR3 nucleotides: TGCAGTGTCACACTACAGGGCGAGCAGTACTTC.

This clonotype was observed a few times. An end of the junction differs from the germline gene, which may be a read error. The rearrangement links TRBV7-2 to TRBJ1-6; TRBD1 might be the D (5 bases). Germline assignment: CDR1 SGHTA and CDR2 FQGNSA. CDR3 length: 15 amino acids. CDR3 DNA sequence: TGTGCCAGCAGCCCTACCACAGGCCACAATTCACCCCTCAACTTT. This gives the protein CASSPTTGHNSPLNF. Based on the CDR3 plus reference TRBV7-2 and TRBJ1-6, the full variable domain is GAGVSQSPSNKVTEKGKDVELRCDPISGHTALYWYRQSLGQGLEFLIYFQGNSAPDKSGLPSDRFSAERTGGSVSTLTIQRTQQEDSAVYLCASSPTTGHNSPLNFGNGTRLTVT.

As concerns this clonotype: A much larger clone lies one base from this, so it may be a read error. The J gene is TRBJ1-1, the V gene TRBV20-1, with D tentatively TRBD1 (5 bases). The V end lost 5 bases, the J end lost 4 bases, and 11 bases lay between the germline ends. CDR1 is DFQATT, CDR2 SNEGSKA, per germline (reference sequence). This CDR3 comprises 12 residues. The CDR3 here is CSAGGTSTEAFF. CDR3 bases: TGCAGTGCTGGGGGAACCTCCACTGAAGCTTTCTTT.

This clonotype was detected many times. The chain is built from TRBV20-1 and TRBJ1-2, with 7 nucleotides matching TRBD1. V lost 4 bases, J lost 4 bases, and 9 bases stayed unmatched. The CDR3 runs 14 residues. CDR1 DFQATT and CDR2 SNEGSKA come from the germline V gene (reference sequence). This CDR3 is CSATDRVDGYGYTF. CDR3 nucleotide sequence: TGCAGTGCTACCGACAGGGTGGATGGCTATGGCTACACCTTC.

In its sample, this clonotype was seen a few times. The gene calls are TRBV5-1 and TRBJ2-7; the match to TRBD1 covers 9 bases. After removal of 0 bases from V and 4 bases from J, the junction contained 5 bases not matched to a gene. This CDR3 region has 15 residues. Germline assignment: CDR1 SGHRS and CDR2 YFSETQ. Here the CDR3 DNA reads TGCGCCAGCAGCTTGGCCGGGACAGGGCGTTACGAGCAGTACTTC. Protein sequence: CASSLAGTGRYEQYF. Variable domain in full (rest from reference TRBV5-1 and TRBJ2-7): KAGVTQTPRYLIKTRGQQVTLSCSPISGHRSVSWYQQTPGQGLQFLFEYFSETQRNKGNFPGRFSGRQFSNSRSEMNVSTLELGDSALYLCASSLAGTGRYEQYFGPGTRLTVT.

This clonotype was picked up many times. This chain uses TRBV5-6 with TRBJ2-1, with no clear D. V lost 4 bases and J lost 0, with 5 bases in between. The CDR3 extends over 13 amino acids. Germline CDR1 is SGHDT and CDR2 is YYEEEE. The DNA of the CDR3 is TGTGCCAGCAGCCACAGCTCCTACAATGAGCAGTTCTTC. It translates to CASSHSSYNEQFF.

This clonotype was picked up many times. The J gene is TRBJ1-5, the V gene TRBV28; no reliable D call. CDR1 and CDR2 (germline): MDHEN, SYDVKM. There are 14 residues in the CDR3. V was trimmed by 3 bases and J by 5 bases, leaving 11 bases between them. This CDR3 is CASSFLVMYQPQHF. The CDR3 nucleotides read TGTGCCAGCAGTTTTCTGGTCATGTATCAGCCCCAGCATTTT. Full variable domain (remainder filled in from reference TRBV28 and TRBJ1-5): DVKVTQSSRYLVKRTGEKVFLECVQDMDHENMFWYRQDPGLGLRLIYFSYDVKMKEKGDIPEGYSVSREKKERFSLILESASTNQTSMYLCASSFLVMYQPQHFGDGTRLSIL.

This clonotype was seen ten or more times. V is TRBV5-5 and J is TRBJ2-7; 7 positions agree with TRBD1. Unmatched junction bases numbered 8, after V lost 3 bases and J lost 2 bases. Germline-derived CDR1 and CDR2 are SGHKS and YYEKEE (reference sequence). This CDR3 comprises 15 residues. The CDR3 coding sequence is TGTGCCAGCAGCTCCGCCGGGACAGCAACCTACGAGCAGTACTTC. It encodes CASSSAGTATYEQYF.

This clonotype was found many times. The J gene is TRBJ2-5, the V gene TRBV7-8; D is possibly TRBD1 (6 bases). V lost 4 bases, J lost 5 bases, and 14 bases lay in between. This CDR3 has 14 residues. Germline assignment: CDR1 SGHVS and CDR2 FQNEAQ. CDR3 amino acids: CASSSKQGKETQYF. The CDR3 region has the DNA TGTGCCAGCAGCTCCAAACAGGGAAAGGAGACCCAGTACTTC.

This clonotype was found a few times. This sequence joins TRBV5-6 and TRBJ2-5; a possible D gene is TRBD1 (5 bases). Germline CDR1 SGHDT, CDR2 YYEEEE. The CDR3 has 14 amino acids. V was trimmed by 4 bases and J by 5 bases, leaving 15 bases between them. CDR3 nucleotides: TGTGCCAGCAGCACCGCACTCAGGGCGGAGACCCAGTACTTC. It is translated as CASSTALRAETQYF.

There are many counts of this clonotype. The J gene is TRBJ2-7, the V gene TRBV15; D possibly corresponds to TRBD1 (5 bases). This CDR3 is built from 14 residues. The germline CDR1 and CDR2 sequences are LNHNV and YYDKDF (reference sequence). V dropped 0 bases and J dropped 6 bases, with 12 bases sitting between them. The DNA for the CDR3 is TGTGCCACCAGCAGAGACAGGGTTGGTTTCGAGCAGTACTTC. Translating gives CATSRDRVGFEQYF.

In its sample, this clonotype was seen a few times. The V and J genes are TRBV20-1 and TRBJ2-1; 10 bases are a match to TRBD2. V trimming: 0 bases; J trimming: 14 bases; junction bases outside the gene matches: 10. The CDR3 is 14 amino acids. Germline-derived CDR1 and CDR2 are DFQATT and SNEGSKA (reference sequence). The CDR3 bases are TGCAGTGCTAGAGATCGCCCTAGCGGGAGCAGGGAGTTCTTC. Translated, it gives CSARDRPSGSREFF.

As regards this clonotype: The germline gene is not matched at one end of the junction; a read error may be the cause. The CDR3 protein is CSARRGNNQPQNF. CDR3 sequence (DNA): TGCAGTGCCAGAAGGGGGAACAATCAGCCCCAGAATTTT. The V gene is TRBV20-1, the J gene TRBJ1-5; D may be TRBD1 (6 bases). The CDR3 extends over 13 amino acids. Germline V gene lookup returns CDR1 DFQATT and CDR2 SNEGSKA (reference sequence).

This clonotype has ten or more counts. The CDR3 nucleotides read TGTGCCAGCAGCCCCAGGACGATATGCGAGCCGAATGAGCAGTTCTTC. Protein: CASSPRTICEPNEQFF. This chain links TRBV21-1 with TRBJ2-1; the table's D call TRBD1 went unverified against the DNA. TRBV21-1 constitutes a pseudogene. The CDR3 sequence is 16 residues long.

This clonotype was picked up a small number of times. The J gene is TRBJ1-2, the V gene TRBV12-3 or TRBV12-4; possible D gene TRBD1, 5 bases. The CDR3 runs to 12 residues. Deletions cut 8 bases from V and 4 bases from J, with 11 bases between. The CDR3 loop reads CASQGASYGYTF. CDR3 nucleotide sequence: TGTGCCAGCCAGGGTGCTAGCTATGGCTACACCTTC.

This clonotype came up many times. This sequence joins TRBV5-1 and TRBJ1-1; D ambiguous. The V gene lost 4 bases and the J gene lost 1 base, with 8 bases spanning the gap. The CDR3 loop spans 13 amino acids. Per germline, CDR1 SGHRS and CDR2 YFSETQ. This chain's CDR3 is CASSLDTNTEAFF. CDR3 DNA: TGCGCCAGCAGCCTCGACACGAACACTGAAGCTTTCTTT.

Ten or more counts support this clonotype. The chain is built from TRBV2 and TRBJ2-5; D unclear. Germline-derived CDR1 and CDR2 are SNHLY and FYNNEI. Trimming removed 4 bases from V and 5 bases from J, with 14 bases in between. This CDR3 region has 14 residues. The DNA of the CDR3 is TGTGCCAGCAGTGGTAGGGCCGCTCTGGAGACCCAGTACTTC. Protein sequence: CASSGRAALETQYF.

In this sample, this clonotype turned up many times. The genes are TRBV27 and TRBJ1-2; D perhaps matches TRBD1 (6 bases). V gave up 3 bases and J gave up 5 bases, with 13 bases separating them. The CDR3 is 14 amino acids. Germline assignment: CDR1 MNHEY and CDR2 SMNVEV (reference sequence). The CDR3 protein is CASSLTGPAYGYTF. The CDR3 DNA follows: TGTGCCAGCAGTTTGACAGGTCCTGCTTATGGCTACACCTTC.

In its sample, this clonotype was seen many times. The rearrangement uses TRBV20-1 and TRBJ2-3; 8 positions match TRBD2. This CDR3 is 14 amino acids long. V shed 7 bases, J shed 2 bases, and the junction held 8 bases outside the gene matches. Germline CDR1 is DFQATT and CDR2 is SNEGSKA (reference sequence). This CDR3 is CSVPRAGDTDTQYF. The CDR3 region has the DNA TGCAGTGTTCCCCGAGCGGGGGACACAGATACGCAGTATTTT.

This clonotype was counted ten times or more. The rearrangement joins TRBV20-1 to TRBJ1-1, with a weak D call TRBD1 (5 bases). This CDR3 comprises 13 residues. Trimming took 5 bases from V and 1 from J, leaving 11 bases between them. The germline V gene encodes CDR1 DFQATT and CDR2 SNEGSKA (reference sequence). The CDR3 loop reads CSAPRTPNTEAFF. CDR3 nucleotides: TGCAGTGCTCCGAGGACACCGAACACTGAAGCTTTCTTT.

This clonotype was detected ten times or more. The CDR3 is CAISGTGAGRAEAFF. The CDR3 DNA reads as TGTGCCATCAGTGGAACAGGGGCCGGAAGGGCTGAAGCTTTCTTT. This chain uses TRBV10-3 with TRBJ1-1; TRBD1 matches at 7 bases. CDR3 length: 15 residues. The trim removed 4 bases at V and 6 bases at J, leaving 11 bases unmatched. Per germline, CDR1 ENHRY and CDR2 SYGVKD.

The rearrangement joins TRBV5-1 to TRBJ2-3, with unresolved D. Germline V gene lookup returns CDR1 SGHRS and CDR2 YFSETQ. The CDR3 is made up of 12 amino acids. V dropped 1 base and J dropped 4 bases, with 4 bases sitting between them. The CDR3 is CASSLIADTQYF. The CDR3 DNA reads TGCGCCAGCAGCTTGATCGCAGATACGCAGTATTTT.

V gene TRBV11-2 combines with J gene TRBJ2-7, with TRBD1 identical over 9 bases. There are 19 residues in the CDR3. Germline CDR1 is SGHAT and CDR2 is FQNNGV. The ends lost 4 bases at V and 0 bases at J; junction bases unmatched: 16. As DNA, the CDR3 is TGTGCCAGCAGCTATTCAACCGGGACAGGGAGAACTAACTCCTACGAGCAGTACTTC. It yields the protein CASSYSTGTGRTNSYEQYF.